Included here is one TCR beta chain sequence, with context. Antigen: not known. A J-beta primer mix and a sample-barcoded 5' primer were used in a second PCR of roughly 6 to 11 cycles. Using its own MiXCR run on the 5' RACE reads, TCRdb lists one record per CDR3 protein. The repertoire has 1.5 million or so distinct CDR3 sequences, roughly 43% of them found once; the top ten carry more than 4%. This sample is drawn from a study of blood T cells in healthy people across ages. Whole-study results and caveats: Estimated diversity across one million T cells was deemed an underestimate.

Sequencing was performed on blood. This receptor was obtained from a woman aged 18-29 years in good health.

The CDR3 loop reads CASSQETGLRLETQYF. The CDR3, as DNA: TGCGCCAGCAGCCAAGAAACAGGGTTAAGGCTAGAGACCCAGTACTTC. The chain couples TRBV4-1 to TRBJ2-7, with D perhaps matching TRBD1 (6 bases). Matching the DNA end better, TRBJ2-5 makes the J call doubtful. The CDR3 is 16 residues long. Germline V CDR1 and CDR2: MGHRA, YSYEKL.